This T cell receptor beta chain was sequenced during a study of CD8 T cells in Susac syndrome. Controls matched for sex and age were healthy donors. cDNA came from roughly 0.5 to 1 ug RNA primed by random hexamers. By means of immunoSEQ multiplex PCR, TCR beta CDR3 spanning 54 Vbeta and 13 Jbeta underwent amplification. TCRdb re-analysed the immunoSEQ multiplex PCR reads in MiXCR, keeping a single row per CDR3 protein. The sample holds nearly 70,000 distinct CDR3 sequences; approximately 95% are singletons and the top ten take roughly 0.25%. The sample consisted of CD8+ T cells from PBMCs. The source of this sequence is a human donor in good health.

The CDR3 here is CASSFGWGTEAFF. The CDR3 DNA follows: TGTGCCAGCAGTTTCGGATGGGGCACTGAAGCTTTCTTT. This chain joins TRBV9 and TRBJ1-1; no reliable D call. The germline V gene encodes CDR1 SGDLS and CDR2 YYNGEE. This CDR3 has 13 amino acids. Between the trimmed V and J ends, which lost 5 bases and 4 bases, there was a span of 12 bases.